The rows below give T cell receptor beta chains drawn from one sample of a study of cytomegalovirus exposure and HLA in healthy donors. Method: immunoSEQ multiplex PCR; TCRdb's copy keeps in-frame clones and lacks some. The table has roughly 140,000 clones, about 72% seen once; the top ten hold roughly 2%. Sequencing input: PBMCs. The receptors here all came from a man between 35 and 55 years old in good health and CMV-seronegative. Both conserved end residues are part of each CDR3. A D gene is named only where the DNA matches it firmly. Part of the rows lack a size; the others show once, few, many or a class for expanded clones.

>TRBV9|TRBJ2-3|TRBD2|.
CASSVTSATDTQYF
TGTGCCAGCAGCGTAACTAGCGCCACAGATACGCAGTATTTT
>TRBV5-6|TRBJ1-3|TRBD1|.
CASSLGDRVRWDSGNTIYF
TGTGCCAGCAGCTTGGGGGACAGGGTGCGTTGGGACTCTGGAAACACCATATATTTT
>TRBV4-1|TRBJ1-1|.|.
CASSRQVGRFPQRKTEAFF
TGCGCCAGCAGCCGCCAGGTGGGGCGATTCCCCCAAAGGAAGACTGAAGCTTTCTTT
>TRBV7-2|TRBJ1-2|TRBD1|.
CASSNRDRGIWGYTF
TGTGCCAGCAGCAACCGGGACAGGGGTATATGGGGCTACACCTTC
>TRBV14|TRBJ2-6|.|.
CASSLSTGAPSGANVLTF
TGTGCCAGCAGCCTATCGACAGGAGCTCCCTCTGGGGCCAACGTCCTGACTTTC
>TRBV19|TRBJ1-1|.|.
CASSIQGQRWTEAFF
TGTGCCAGTAGTATTCAGGGTCAAAGGTGGACTGAAGCTTTCTTT
>TRBV19|TRBJ1-5|.|.
CASSLLNQPQHF
TGTGCCAGTAGCCTACTCAATCAGCCCCAGCATTTT
>TRBV5-1|TRBJ1-3|.|.
CASSLTGSGNTIYF
TGCGCCAGCAGCTTGACAGGCTCTGGAAACACCATATATTTT
>TRBV6-1|TRBJ1-2|TRBD1|.
CASTATGLNYGYTF
TGTGCCAGCACCGCGACAGGGTTAAACTATGGCTACACCTTC
>TRBV7-9|TRBJ1-5|.|.
CASSPDGLDQPQHF
TGTGCCAGCAGCCCAGACGGTCTAGATCAGCCCCAGCATTTT
>TRBV6-1|TRBJ1-2|TRBD1|.
CASSLTGTGYYGYTF
TGTGCCAGCAGTCTTACCGGGACAGGTTATTATGGCTACACCTTC
>TRBV7-9|TRBJ1-2|TRBD1|.
CASSSYRGPNYGYTF
TGTGCCAGCAGCTCCTACAGGGGGCCTAACTATGGCTACACCTTC
>TRBV30|TRBJ2-2|TRBD2|.
CAWSSGLADLGELFF
TGTGCCTGGAGCTCTGGACTAGCGGACCTCGGGGAGCTGTTTTTT
>TRBV4-1|TRBJ1-2|.|.
CASSQSIAKYGYTF
TGCGCCAGCAGCCAAAGTATTGCGAAATATGGCTACACCTTC
>TRBV2|TRBJ1-4|.|.
CASMLQGWTNEKLFF
TGTGCCAGCATGTTACAGGGTTGGACTAATGAAAAACTGTTTTTT
>TRBV7-9|TRBJ1-2|.|.
CASSSGNRAYGYTF
TGTGCCAGCAGCTCCGGGAACAGGGCCTATGGCTACACCTTC
>TRBV20-1|TRBJ1-2|.|.
CSARTGMGYTF
TGCAGTGCTAGGACAGGAATGGGCTACACCTTC
>TRBV4-3|TRBJ1-2|.|.
CASSQGHRTYGYTF
TGCGCCAGCAGCCAAGGGCACAGGACCTATGGCTACACCTTC
>TRBV6-5|TRBJ2-5|.|.
CASSYFPSVGQETQYF
TGTGCCAGCAGTTACTTCCCCAGCGTTGGCCAAGAGACCCAGTACTTC
>TRBV6-1|TRBJ2-2|TRBD1|once
CASSDEGQVVTGELFF
TGTGCCAGCAGTGATGAAGGACAGGTCGTAACCGGGGAGCTGTTTTTT
>TRBV2|TRBJ2-7|.|few
CASSVYQMRGEQYF
TGTGCCAGCAGTGTTTACCAGATGCGGGGCGAGCAGTACTTC
>TRBV7-2|TRBJ2-1|.|.
CASSPDSTYNEQFF
TGTGCCAGCAGCCCGGACTCGACCTACAATGAGCAGTTCTTC
>TRBV2|TRBJ2-3|.|.
CASSVSGSTDTQYF
TGTGCCAGCAGTGTTAGCGGTAGCACAGATACGCAGTATTTT
>TRBV7-9|TRBJ2-2|.|.
CASSLWSEGTGELFF
TGTGCCAGCAGCTTATGGTCAGAGGGAACCGGGGAGCTGTTTTTT
>TRBV10-3|TRBJ1-2|.|.
CAISAPTGPYGYTF
TGTGCCATCAGTGCCCCTACAGGCCCCTATGGCTACACCTTC
>TRBV6-4|TRBJ2-3|.|.
CASSEGSGTDTQYF
TGTGCCAGCAGTGAGGGCTCTGGCACAGATACGCAGTATTTT
>TRBV5-4|TRBJ1-4|.|.
CASSLGGPSNEKLFF
TGTGCCAGCAGCTTGGGGGGGCCGAGTAATGAAAAACTGTTTTTT
>TRBV2|TRBJ2-4|.|.
CASSEIIVGIQYF
TGTGCCAGCAGTGAAATTATTGTCGGCATTCAGTACTTC
>TRBV9|TRBJ2-7|TRBD2|.
CASSPSGSIYEQYF
TGTGCCAGCAGCCCCAGCGGGAGTATCTACGAGCAGTACTTC
>TRBV11-3|TRBJ2-1|TRBD2|once
CASSLGGGVYNEQFF
TGTGCCAGCAGCTTAGGGGGGGGTGTCTACAATGAGCAGTTCTTC
>TRBV18|TRBJ2-7|.|.
CASSPGQGSYEQYF
TGTGCCAGCTCACCGGGGCAGGGGTCCTACGAGCAGTACTTC
>TRBV9|TRBJ1-2|.|.
CASSPYTF
TGTGCCAGCAGCCCTTACACCTTC
>TRBV27|TRBJ2-7|.|.
CASSSGVPDYSYEQYF
TGTGCCAGCAGTTCAGGAGTACCGGACTACTCCTACGAGCAGTACTTC
>TRBV7-2|TRBJ2-2|.|.
CASSPRTRGYTGELFF
TGTGCCAGCAGCCCCCGGACCCGGGGGTACACCGGGGAGCTGTTTTTT
>TRBV6-5|TRBJ1-5|TRBD1|.
CASSWGQGSNQPQHF
TGTGCCAGCAGTTGGGGACAGGGAAGCAATCAGCCCCAGCATTTT
>TRBV5-1|TRBJ2-3|TRBD2|.
CASSLVAGVPDTQYF
TGCGCCAGCAGCTTGGTCGCGGGGGTACCGGATACGCAGTATTTT
>TRBV6-6|TRBJ1-1|TRBD1|.
CASRRQGFRNTEAFF
TGTGCCAGCAGAAGACAGGGGTTTCGGAACACTGAAGCTTTCTTT